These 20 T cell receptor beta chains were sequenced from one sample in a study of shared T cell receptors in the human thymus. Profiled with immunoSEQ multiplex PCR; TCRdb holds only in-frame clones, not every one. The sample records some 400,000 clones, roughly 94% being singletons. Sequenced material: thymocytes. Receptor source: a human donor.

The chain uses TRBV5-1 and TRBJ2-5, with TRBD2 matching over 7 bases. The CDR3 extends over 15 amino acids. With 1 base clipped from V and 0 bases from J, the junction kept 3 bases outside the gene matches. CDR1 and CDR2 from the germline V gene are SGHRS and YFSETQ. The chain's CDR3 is CASSLSLADQETQYF. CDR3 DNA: TGCGCCAGCAGCTTGAGCCTAGCGGACCAAGAGACCCAGTACTTC.

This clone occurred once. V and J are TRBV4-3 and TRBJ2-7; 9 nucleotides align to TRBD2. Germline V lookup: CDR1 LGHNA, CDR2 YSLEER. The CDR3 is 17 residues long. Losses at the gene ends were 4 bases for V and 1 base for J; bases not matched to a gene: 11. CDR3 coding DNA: TGCGCCAGCAGCCGCTTGACGTTGCGGGAGGGTTCCTACGAGCAGTACTTC. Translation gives CASSRLTLREGSYEQYF.

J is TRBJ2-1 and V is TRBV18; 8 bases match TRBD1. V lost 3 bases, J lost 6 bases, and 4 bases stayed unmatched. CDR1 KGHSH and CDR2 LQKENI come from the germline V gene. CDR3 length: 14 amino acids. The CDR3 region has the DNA TGTGCCAGCTCACCTGACAGGGGCGCCAATGAGCAGTTCTTC. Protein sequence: CASSPDRGANEQFF.

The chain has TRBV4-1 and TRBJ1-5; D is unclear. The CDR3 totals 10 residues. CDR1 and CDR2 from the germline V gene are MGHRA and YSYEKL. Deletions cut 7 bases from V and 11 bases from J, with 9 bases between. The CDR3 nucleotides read TGCGCCAGCACCGAGTATTCCCAGCATTTT. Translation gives CASTEYSQHF.

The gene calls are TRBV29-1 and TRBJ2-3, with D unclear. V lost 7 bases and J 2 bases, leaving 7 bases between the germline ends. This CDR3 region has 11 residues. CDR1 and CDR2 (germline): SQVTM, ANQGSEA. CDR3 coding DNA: TGCAGCGGGAAATTCACAGATACGCAGTATTTT. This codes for CSGKFTDTQYF.

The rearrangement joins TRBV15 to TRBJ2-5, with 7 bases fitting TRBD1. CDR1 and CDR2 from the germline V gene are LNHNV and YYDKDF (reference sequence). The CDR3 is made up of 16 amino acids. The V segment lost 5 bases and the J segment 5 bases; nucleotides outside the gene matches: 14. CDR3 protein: CATSRTRDSRRETQYF. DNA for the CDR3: TGTGCCACCAGCCGAACCCGGGACAGCCGAAGGGAGACCCAGTACTTC. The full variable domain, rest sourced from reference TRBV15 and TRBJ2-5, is DAMVIQNPRYQVTQFGKPVTLSCSQTLNHNVMYWYQQKSSQAPKLLFHYYDKDFNNEADTPDNFQSRRPNTSFCFLDIRSPGLGDTAMYLCATSRTRDSRRETQYFGPGTRLLVL.

The CDR3: CASSPGQYSYEQYF. CDR3 nucleotides: TGTGCCAGTAGTCCAGGACAGTACTCCTACGAGCAGTACTTC. The gene calls are TRBV19 and TRBJ2-7; TRBD1 might be the D (6 bases). Trimming took 5 bases from V and 0 from J, leaving 11 bases between them. Looked up from germline, CDR1 is LNHDA and CDR2 is SQIVND (reference sequence). The CDR3 extends over 14 amino acids.

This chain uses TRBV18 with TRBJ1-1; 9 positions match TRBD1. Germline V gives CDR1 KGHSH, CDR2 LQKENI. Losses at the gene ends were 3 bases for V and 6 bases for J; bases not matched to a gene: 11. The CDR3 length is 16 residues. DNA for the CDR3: TGTGCCAGCTCACCCCGACCGGGACAGGGTTGGGCTGAAGCTTTCTTT. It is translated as CASSPRPGQGWAEAFF.

In DNA, the CDR3 is TGTGCCAGCTCGGGGGTCTCTGGGGCCAACGTCCTGACTTTC. Protein sequence: CASSGVSGANVLTF. The chain employs TRBV25-1 and TRBJ2-6, with a tentative D call TRBD2 (6 bases). V shed 8 bases and J shed 0 bases, with 8 bases lying between them. This CDR3 is built from 14 residues. Germline V CDR1 and CDR2: MGHDK, SYGVNS.

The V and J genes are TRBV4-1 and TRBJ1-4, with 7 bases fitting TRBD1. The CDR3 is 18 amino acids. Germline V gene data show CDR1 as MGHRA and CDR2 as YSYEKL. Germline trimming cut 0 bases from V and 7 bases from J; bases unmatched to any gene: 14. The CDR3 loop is CASSQEFEQSDRAEKLFF. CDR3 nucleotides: TGCGCCAGCAGCCAAGAATTCGAACAGTCTGACAGGGCTGAAAAACTGTTTTTT.

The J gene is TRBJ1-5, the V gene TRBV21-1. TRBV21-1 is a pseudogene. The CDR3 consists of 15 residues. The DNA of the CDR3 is TGTGCCAGCAGCACTACGGGTCGAGGCAATCAGCCCCAGCATTTT. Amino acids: CASSTTGRGNQPQHF.

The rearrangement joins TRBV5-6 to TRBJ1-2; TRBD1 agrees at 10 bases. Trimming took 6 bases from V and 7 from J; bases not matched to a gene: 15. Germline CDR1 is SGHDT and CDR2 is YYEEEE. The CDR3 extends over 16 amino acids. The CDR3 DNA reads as TGTGCCAGCAACTCTAACTGGGGACAGGGGTTCGGTGGCTACACCTTC. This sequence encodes CASNSNWGQGFGGYTF.

The CDR3 sequence is CASSYKGPNPLYEQYF. CDR3 sequence (DNA): TGTGCCAGCAGTTATAAGGGGCCCAACCCCCTCTACGAGCAGTACTTC. This chain connects TRBV6-5 to TRBJ2-7; D might be TRBD1 (5 bases). This CDR3 is built from 16 residues. Germline CDR1 and CDR2: MNHEY and SVGAGI. Trimming removed 3 bases at V and 3 bases at J, with 18 bases between.

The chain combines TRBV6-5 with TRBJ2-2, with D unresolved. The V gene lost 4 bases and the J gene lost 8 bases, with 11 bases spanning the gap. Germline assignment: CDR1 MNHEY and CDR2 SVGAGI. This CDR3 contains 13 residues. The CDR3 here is CASSCQRSGELFF. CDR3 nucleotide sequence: TGTGCCAGCAGTTGCCAGAGGTCGGGGGAGCTGTTTTTT.

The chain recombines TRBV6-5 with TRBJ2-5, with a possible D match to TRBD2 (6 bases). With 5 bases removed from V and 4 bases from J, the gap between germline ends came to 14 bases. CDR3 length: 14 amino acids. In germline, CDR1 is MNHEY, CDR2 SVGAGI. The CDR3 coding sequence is TGTGCCAGCAGTAAACCGGGACTGCTAGAGACCCAGTACTTC. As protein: CASSKPGLLETQYF.

As DNA, the CDR3 is TGTGCCAGCAGCCTTCCGACTAGCGGGAAACAAGAGACCCAGTACTTC. It is translated as CASSLPTSGKQETQYF. The chain uses TRBV28 and TRBJ2-5, with 11 positions matching TRBD2. The CDR3 loop spans 16 amino acids. V lost 6 bases and J lost 2; bases outside the gene matches: 8. Germline CDR1 reads MDHEN; CDR2 reads SYDVKM.

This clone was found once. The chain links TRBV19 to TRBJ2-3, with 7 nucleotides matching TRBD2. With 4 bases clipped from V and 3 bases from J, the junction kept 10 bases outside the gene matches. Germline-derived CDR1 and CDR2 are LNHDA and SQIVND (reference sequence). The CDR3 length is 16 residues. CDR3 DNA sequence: TGTGCCAGTAGTACCGGACTAGGTCCGAAAACAGATACGCAGTATTTT. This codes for CASSTGLGPKTDTQYF. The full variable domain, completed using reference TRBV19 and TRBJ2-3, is DGGITQSPKYLFRKEGQNVTLSCEQNLNHDAMYWYRQDPGQGLRLIYYSQIVNDFQKGDIAEGYSVSREKKESFPLTVTSAQKNPTAFYLCASSTGLGPKTDTQYFGPGTRLTVL.

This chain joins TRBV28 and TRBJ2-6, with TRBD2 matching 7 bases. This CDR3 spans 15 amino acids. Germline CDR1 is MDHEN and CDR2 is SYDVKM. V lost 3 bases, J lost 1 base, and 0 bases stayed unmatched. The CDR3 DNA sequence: TGTGCCAGCAGTTTGGGGGGGTCTGGGGCCAACGTCCTGACTTTC. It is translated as CASSLGGSGANVLTF.

CDR3 bases: TGCGCCAGCCGACCCTGTTTAGGCTACCTTACGCAGTATTTT. It yields the protein CASRPCLGYLTQYF. This sequence joins TRBV5-1 and TRBJ2-3; D is ambiguous. The CDR3 length is 14 residues. The V gene lost 7 bases and the J gene lost 8 bases, with 20 bases spanning the gap. Per germline, CDR1 SGHRS and CDR2 YFSETQ.

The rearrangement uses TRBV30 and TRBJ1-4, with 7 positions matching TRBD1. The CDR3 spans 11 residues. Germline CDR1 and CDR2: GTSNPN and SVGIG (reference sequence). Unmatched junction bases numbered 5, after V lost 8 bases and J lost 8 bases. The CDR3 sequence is CAGGGAEKLFF. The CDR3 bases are TGTGCCGGAGGGGGCGCGGAAAAACTGTTTTTT.